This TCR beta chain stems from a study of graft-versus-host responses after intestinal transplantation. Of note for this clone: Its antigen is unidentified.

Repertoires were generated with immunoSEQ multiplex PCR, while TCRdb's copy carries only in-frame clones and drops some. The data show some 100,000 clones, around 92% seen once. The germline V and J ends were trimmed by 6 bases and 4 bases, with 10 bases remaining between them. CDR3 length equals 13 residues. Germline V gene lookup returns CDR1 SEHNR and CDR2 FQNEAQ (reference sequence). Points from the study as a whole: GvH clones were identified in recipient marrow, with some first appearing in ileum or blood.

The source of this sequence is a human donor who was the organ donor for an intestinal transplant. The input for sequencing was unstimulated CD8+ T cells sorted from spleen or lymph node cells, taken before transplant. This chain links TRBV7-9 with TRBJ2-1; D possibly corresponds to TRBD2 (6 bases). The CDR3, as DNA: TGTGCCAGCAGTTTCGGGACTTACAATGAGCAGTTCTTC. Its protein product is CASSFGTYNEQFF.